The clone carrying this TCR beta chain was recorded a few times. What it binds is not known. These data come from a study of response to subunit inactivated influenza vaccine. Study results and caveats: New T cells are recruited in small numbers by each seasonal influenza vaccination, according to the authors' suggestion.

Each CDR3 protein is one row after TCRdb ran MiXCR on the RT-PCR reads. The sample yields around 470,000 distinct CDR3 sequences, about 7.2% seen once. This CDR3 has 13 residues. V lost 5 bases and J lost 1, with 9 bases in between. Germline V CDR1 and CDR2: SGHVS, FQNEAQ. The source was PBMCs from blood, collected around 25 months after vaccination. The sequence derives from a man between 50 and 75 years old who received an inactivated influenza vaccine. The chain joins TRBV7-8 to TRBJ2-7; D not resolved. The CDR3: CASSPGFSYEQYF. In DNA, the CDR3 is TGTGCCAGCAGCCCGGGTTTTTCCTACGAGCAGTACTTC.